This is a list of T cell receptor beta chains from one sample in a study of PD-L1 blockade in urothelial cancer. The protocol was immunoSEQ multiplex PCR, while the TCRdb copy is restricted to in-frame clones and leaves out a portion. Of some 40,000 clones listed, about 85% are singletons. Sequencing used PBMCs, obtained around atezolizumab (anti-PD-L1) treatment. Source of these receptors: a man older than 75 with urothelial cancer. The CDR3 runs from the conserved cysteine through the conserved F or W. The D gene is left open where the match is weak. Only some rows state a clone size, as once, few, many or a class for expanded clones.

>NA|once|TRBJ2-5|TRBV5-1
TGCGCCAGCCGGAGGCAGCCCCAAGAGACCCAGTACTTC
CASRRQPQETQYF
>NA|NA|TRBJ1-4|TRBV11-2
TGTGCCAGCAGCTTAATACAGGATGAAAAACTGTTTTTT
CASSLIQDEKLFF
>NA|NA|TRBJ2-2|TRBV29-1
TGCAGCGTTAAACAGGGCGTGAACACCGGGGAGCTGTTTTTT
CSVKQGVNTGELFF
>NA|NA|TRBJ1-3|TRBV11-2
TGTGCCAGCAGTTCCGGAGTGGCTAACACCATATATTTT
CASSSGVANTIYF
>NA|NA|TRBJ1-1|TRBV5-8
TGTGCCAGCAGCTTGGACAGCCCGAACACTGAAGCTTTCTTT
CASSLDSPNTEAFF
>TRBD1|NA|TRBJ1-2|TRBV27
TGTGCCAGCAGTTTAAGACAGGGAGTATCCTCGCTATATGGCTACACCTTC
CASSLRQGVSSLYGYTF
>TRBD1|NA|TRBJ2-1|TRBV6-5
TGTGCCAGCATTGATGGACAGGGGGCTGGCAATGAGCAGTTCTTC
CASIDGQGAGNEQFF
>TRBD1|NA|TRBJ2-6|TRBV28
TGTGCCAGCAGTTTATCCAGGGGGCTCGGGGCCAACGTCCTGACTTTC
CASSLSRGLGANVLTF
>NA|NA|TRBJ2-2|TRBV29-1
TGCAGCGTCCCGGGACAAGGCCAGGAGCTGTTTTTT
CSVPGQGQELFF
>TRBD1|NA|TRBJ2-7|TRBV2
TGTGCCAGCAGTCCCGACAGGGGTGGCGAGCAGTACTTC
CASSPDRGGEQYF
>TRBD1|NA|TRBJ2-7|TRBV27
TGTGCCAGCAGTTTATCGGGACAGGGGGCGAACGAGCAGTACTTC
CASSLSGQGANEQYF
>NA|NA|TRBJ2-4|TRBV6-5
TGTGCCAGCAGCAGGGGCTCTGAGACCAAAAACATTCAGTACTTC
CASSRGSETKNIQYF
>NA|NA|TRBJ1-2|TRBV6-1
TGTGCCAGCAGTGATGGGGCCACAGGGTGGAATGGCTACACCTTC
CASSDGATGWNGYTF
>NA|NA|TRBJ2-4|TRBV27
TGTGCCAGCAGCCCACGGGGGGCGGGACTAGCCAAAAACATTCAGTACTTC
CASSPRGAGLAKNIQYF
>TRBD2|NA|TRBJ2-5|TRBV28
TGTGCCAGCAGTGGGGGGACTAGCGGGAGGGCCCGCAGGGAGACCCAGTACTTC
CASSGGTSGRARRETQYF
>TRBD2|NA|TRBJ2-7|TRBV11-2
TGTGCCAGCAGAGCACTAGCGGGAGGTGGGATGGAGCAGTACTTC
CASRALAGGGMEQYF
>TRBD1|NA|TRBJ2-3|TRBV6-6
TGTGCCAGCAGTCGACAGGGGAGCACAGATACGCAGTATTTT
CASSRQGSTDTQYF
>NA|NA|TRBJ2-1|TRBV5-1
TGCGCCAGCAGCTCGGGACTTATACCCAATGAGCAGTTCTTC
CASSSGLIPNEQFF
>TRBD2|NA|TRBJ2-1|TRBV19
TGTGCCAGTAGTATCCCGACTAGCGGGAGTGATGAGCAGTTCTTC
CASSIPTSGSDEQFF
>NA|NA|TRBJ2-5|TRBV9
TGTGCCAGCAGCGTAGGGCAGGCCGCGCAAAAAGAGACCCAGTACTTC
CASSVGQAAQKETQYF
>NA|once|TRBJ2-7|TRBV18
TGTGCCAGCTCACCACGACAGGTTAACTCCTACGAGCAGTACTTC
CASSPRQVNSYEQYF
>TRBD2|few|TRBJ2-1|TRBV11-2
TGTGCCAGCAGGCCACTAGCGGGAGGCTTCTCCTACAATGAGCAGTTCTTC
CASRPLAGGFSYNEQFF
>NA|NA|TRBJ2-3|TRBV19
TGTGCCAGTAGGTCGACTAGCACAGATACGCAGTATTTT
CASRSTSTDTQYF
>TRBD2|NA|TRBJ2-7|TRBV19
TGTGCCAGTAGTAGGGCCAGCGGGGGCCCCCCGGAGCAGTACTTC
CASSRASGGPPEQYF
>NA|NA|TRBJ2-1|TRBV4-3
TGCGCCAGCAGCTGGGGGGATAACTACAATGAGCAGTTCTTC
CASSWGDNYNEQFF
>NA|NA|TRBJ2-7|TRBV4-1
TGCGCCAGCAGCCAAGGTTTAGTGGCGGCGCGTCCCTACGAGCAGTACTTC
CASSQGLVAARPYEQYF
>NA|NA|TRBJ2-3|TRBV11-2
TGTGCCAGCAGCTCCTACGGACAGATCACAGATACGCAGTATTTT
CASSSYGQITDTQYF
>NA|NA|TRBJ2-7|TRBV29-1
TGCAGCGTTTTTGGAGAACGGGGTACTCCCACCTACGAGCAGTACTTC
CSVFGERGTPTYEQYF
>TRBD2|NA|TRBJ2-1|TRBV7-6
TGTGCCAGCAGCTTAAATAGCCGGGAGGTTGTGCAGTTCTTC
CASSLNSREVVQFF
>NA|NA|TRBJ2-2|TRBV6-5
TGTGCCAGCACCCAACAGGGCCTGAACACCGGGGAGCTGTTTTTT
CASTQQGLNTGELFF
>TRBD1|NA|TRBJ1-4|TRBV7-9
TGTGCCAGCAGCTTACTCTTGGACAGGGGGAATGAAAAACTGTTTTTT
CASSLLLDRGNEKLFF
>NA|NA|TRBJ2-3|TRBV5-5
TGTGCCAGCAGCTTTGGAGGGACCACAGATACGCAGTATTTT
CASSFGGTTDTQYF
>TRBD2|once|TRBJ2-2|TRBV10-3
TGTGCCATCAGTCAGCGGGAGTCCGTCACCGGGGAGCTGTTTTTT
CAISQRESVTGELFF
>TRBD1|NA|TRBJ2-7|TRBV6-6
TGTGCCAGCCTGGACAGGGAGTACGAGCAGTACTTC
CASLDREYEQYF
>TRBD2|NA|TRBJ2-1|TRBV5-4
TGTGCCAGCAGCTTGGGTGGGAGGGCCAATGAGCAGTTCTTC
CASSLGGRANEQFF
>TRBD1|once|TRBJ2-5|TRBV19
TGTGCCAGTAGTATGGGACAGGGGTCGATGGCCCAGTACTTC
CASSMGQGSMAQYF